Following are 28 T cell receptor beta chains from one sample sequenced in a study of blood T cell repertoires in COVID-19. Measured with immunoSEQ multiplex PCR; TCRdb has only the in-frame clones, and not every one. The repertoire holds 87,000 or so clones, with 70% to 85% as singletons. Sequenced sample: peripheral blood. These receptors came from a woman of 80 years or more with COVID-19, enrolled during active disease.

The rearrangement links TRBV10-3 to TRBJ2-3; 7 bases align to TRBD1. There are 16 residues in the CDR3. Looked up from germline, CDR1 is ENHRY and CDR2 is SYGVKD. With 2 bases clipped from V and 0 bases from J, the junction kept 5 bases outside the gene matches. The CDR3 here is CAISEPGQLSTDTQYF. The DNA of the CDR3 is TGTGCCATCAGTGAGCCGGGACAGCTTAGCACAGATACGCAGTATTTT.

The rearrangement joins TRBV2 to TRBJ2-4, with TRBD2 matching over 7 bases. The V segment lost 6 bases and the J segment 0 bases; nucleotides outside the gene matches: 5. The CDR3 is made up of 15 amino acids. Germline V CDR1 and CDR2: SNHLY, FYNNEI. CDR3: CASRGGRLAKNIQYF. CDR3 nucleotide sequence: TGTGCCAGCAGGGGGGGGAGACTAGCCAAAAACATTCAGTACTTC.

The chain links TRBV5-3 to TRBJ1-6, with TRBD1 identical over 10 bases. TRBV5-3 is an open reading frame whose function is uncertain. The CDR3 totals 14 residues. V was clipped by 5 bases and J by 7 bases; unmatched bases: 3. The CDR3 DNA follows: TGTGCCAGAAGGGAGGACAGGGGGAATTCACCCCTCCACTTT. Its translation is CARREDRGNSPLHF.

This clone was counted only a few times. This sequence joins TRBV5-1 and TRBJ2-7; TRBD1 aligns across 8 bases. Germline V gene sequence: CDR1 SGHRS, CDR2 YFSETQ. The CDR3 loop spans 14 amino acids. V gave up 4 bases and J gave up 5 bases; unmatched junction bases: 8. The CDR3 nucleotides are TGCGCCAGCAGCAGGCAGGGGGCAGCGCACGAGCAGTACTTC. It specifies CASSRQGAAHEQYF.

This sequence joins TRBV7-9 and TRBJ2-3; 10 bases fit TRBD2. The CDR3 extends over 18 amino acids. With 7 bases clipped from V and 4 bases from J, the junction kept 17 bases outside the gene matches. Germline V gene lookup returns CDR1 SEHNR and CDR2 FQNEAQ (reference sequence). The CDR3 DNA sequence: TGTGCCAGCATGAGGCCCCCGCTAGTGAGCGGGGGGGCAGATACGCAGTATTTT. It specifies CASMRPPLVSGGADTQYF.

The chain carries TRBV12-3 or TRBV12-4 and TRBJ2-3; D remains ambiguous. V lost 7 bases, J lost 8 bases, and 16 bases lay in between. The length of the CDR3 is 13 residues. CDR3 sequence reads: CASNNSPESTQYF. The DNA for the CDR3 is TGTGCCAGCAACAACTCGCCGGAGAGTACGCAGTATTTT.

V is TRBV4-1 and J is TRBJ2-7, with D possibly matching TRBD2 (5 bases). From germline, CDR1 is MGHRA and CDR2 YSYEKL. The CDR3 runs to 14 residues. The ends were cut back, 4 bases at V and 5 bases at J, with 15 bases in the middle. In DNA form, the CDR3 reads TGCGCCAGCAGCCCCCTACTAAGGGAGAACGAGCAGTACTTC. Protein product: CASSPLLRENEQYF.

This clone showed up just a few times. The chain links TRBV9 to TRBJ2-2, with 7 bases matching TRBD2. Germline V gene data show CDR1 as SGDLS and CDR2 as YYNGEE. The J segment lost 1 base and the V segment lost 9 bases, leaving 12 bases of the junction unmatched. This CDR3 is 16 amino acids long. CDR3 loop: CATTKGERGNTGELFF. The CDR3 DNA sequence: TGTGCCACAACTAAAGGAGAGCGGGGGAACACCGGGGAGCTGTTTTTT.

This chain joins TRBV19 and TRBJ1-2, with D possibly TRBD1 on 6 matching bases. The V end lost 7 bases, the J end lost 0 bases, and 21 bases lay between the germline ends. Germline V gives CDR1 LNHDA, CDR2 SQIVND (reference sequence). The CDR3 has 17 amino acids. CDR3 in amino acids: CASTNGAQGRANYGYTF. CDR3 sequence (DNA): TGTGCCAGTACCAACGGGGCACAGGGCCGAGCTAACTATGGCTACACCTTC.

The chain employs TRBV19 and TRBJ2-3; 10 nucleotides agree with TRBD1. J was trimmed by 3 bases and V by 4 bases; bases with no gene match: 4. The CDR3 runs 15 residues. The germline V gene has CDR1 LNHDA and CDR2 SQIVND (reference sequence). The DNA for the CDR3 is TGTGCCAGTAGTACGACAGGGGGCTGGACAGATACGCAGTATTTT. Protein product: CASSTTGGWTDTQYF.

J is TRBJ2-7 and V is TRBV5-8; D is undetermined. Germline CDR1 SGHTS, CDR2 YDEGEE. V lost 4 bases and J 4 bases, leaving 21 bases between the germline ends. The CDR3 contains 16 residues. CDR3 coding DNA: TGTGCCAGCAGCCCTAAAACATTTCCCCAGACTTACGAGCAGTACTTC. This translates into CASSPKTFPQTYEQYF.

The chain joins TRBV28 to TRBJ2-7; D uncertain. Trimming removed 3 bases from V and 0 bases from J, with 3 bases in between. From germline, CDR1 is MDHEN and CDR2 SYDVKM. This CDR3 spans 12 amino acids. The CDR3 is CASSFNSYEQYF. The CDR3 DNA reads TGTGCCAGCAGTTTTAACTCCTACGAGCAGTACTTC.

The sample holds a few counts of this clone. This chain links TRBV5-1 with TRBJ2-5; D is perhaps TRBD1 (6 bases). Germline assignment: CDR1 SGHRS and CDR2 YFSETQ. Trimming stripped 7 bases from V and 3 bases from J, with 19 bases between. The CDR3 is 15 amino acids. CDR3 protein: CASGSTGQSKETQYF. The CDR3 DNA is TGCGCCAGCGGGAGTACCGGACAGTCTAAAGAGACCCAGTACTTC.

The V and J genes are TRBV6-6 and TRBJ2-4; TRBD2 might be the D (5 bases). V lost 5 bases and J 0 bases, leaving 14 bases between the germline ends. CDR3 length equals 16 residues. In germline, CDR1 is MNHNY, CDR2 SVGAGI (reference sequence). CDR3 nucleotides: TGTGCCAGCAGTCCTACCTACGGGGTAGCCAAAAACATTCAGTACTTC. The encoded protein is CASSPTYGVAKNIQYF.

The chain employs TRBV5-1 and TRBJ1-5; 11 bases map to TRBD1. J was trimmed by 6 bases and V by 5 bases; bases with no gene match: 7. The CDR3 runs 15 residues. The germline gives CDR1 SGHRS, CDR2 YFSETQ. The CDR3 DNA follows: TGCGCCAGCAGGCCTGGACAGGGGGCGAGTCAGCCCCAGCATTTT. Its translation: CASRPGQGASQPQHF.

The chain has TRBV18 and TRBJ1-6; TRBD1 aligns across 8 bases. Germline values: CDR1 KGHSH, CDR2 LQKENI. V was clipped by 6 bases and J by 9 bases; unmatched bases: 7. This CDR3 contains 14 residues. The CDR3 DNA is TGTGCCAGCTCGAAGACAGGGGACGGTTCACCCCTCCACTTT. Amino acid sequence: CASSKTGDGSPLHF. Looking up the rest from reference TRBV18 and TRBJ1-6 gives the full variable domain: NAGVMQNPRHLVRRRGQEARLRCSPMKGHSHVYWYRQLPEEGLKFMVYLQKENIIDESGMPKERFSAEFPKEGPSILRIQQVVRGDSAAYFCASSKTGDGSPLHFGNGTRLTVT.

This rearrangement joins TRBV23-1 to TRBJ2-1; 7 bases agree with TRBD1. TRBV23-1 is an ORF, with its function uncertain. CDR3 length equals 15 residues. Trimming took 2 bases from V and 11 from J; bases not matched to a gene: 12. CDR3: CASSQMDRREDQQFF. The DNA for the CDR3 is TGCGCCAGCAGTCAAATGGACAGGAGAGAGGATCAGCAGTTCTTC.

CDR3: CASSRDRGHGYTF. Here the CDR3 DNA reads TGTGCCAGCAGCCGAGACAGGGGGCATGGCTACACCTTC. The V call is TRBV11-1, the J call TRBJ1-2; 10 nucleotides align to TRBD1. This CDR3 spans 13 amino acids. Trimming at V came to 5 bases and at J to 6 bases, leaving 3 bases not matched to a gene. Germline assignment: CDR1 SGHAT and CDR2 FQDESV (reference sequence).

The chain joins TRBV7-7 to TRBJ2-5; tentative D call: TRBD2 (6 bases). The germline V and J ends were trimmed by 3 bases and 4 bases, with 24 bases remaining between them. The germline V gene encodes CDR1 SSHAT and CDR2 FNYEAQ (reference sequence). The CDR3 has 18 residues. CDR3 bases: TGTGCCAGCAGCTTCGGCCCACCCAACGGGAGAGGCTTAGAGACCCAGTACTTC. It codes for CASSFGPPNGRGLETQYF.

The chain is built from TRBV6-1 and TRBJ1-3; 9 bases fit TRBD1. V was clipped by 3 bases and J by 5 bases; unmatched bases: 5. The CDR3 spans 15 residues. Germline V gene sequence: CDR1 MNHNS, CDR2 SASEGT. Written as DNA, the CDR3 is TGTGCCAGCAGTGACGGAGGGACAGGGCGAAACACCATATATTTT. It is translated as CASSDGGTGRNTIYF.

The chain joins TRBV5-1 to TRBJ2-1, with 11 bases identical to TRBD2. This CDR3 spans 16 amino acids. Germline V gene sequence: CDR1 SGHRS, CDR2 YFSETQ. V lost 5 bases and J lost 0; bases outside the gene matches: 4. In DNA form, the CDR3 reads TGCGCCAGCAGGGCGACTAGCGGGAACTCCTACAATGAGCAGTTCTTC. This gives the protein CASRATSGNSYNEQFF.

The V and J genes are TRBV7-2 and TRBJ2-7, with a weak D call TRBD2 (5 bases). Trimming removed 1 base from V and 9 bases from J, with 16 bases in between. The CDR3 has 14 residues. Germline loops: CDR1 SGHTA, CDR2 FQGNSA. The CDR3: CASSLVPSYLVQYF. The CDR3 DNA is TGTGCCAGCAGCTTAGTGCCTAGCTATCTGGTGCAGTACTTC.

This chain joins TRBV9 and TRBJ2-7; the D gene is possibly TRBD2 (6 bases). Trimming cost V 0 bases and J 4 bases, with 11 bases left between them. Germline V CDR1 and CDR2: SGDLS, YYNGEE. This CDR3 region has 14 residues. The CDR3 DNA follows: TGTGCCAGCAGCGTAGGGGCAGGGAGGTACGAGCAGTACTTC. Translated, it gives CASSVGAGRYEQYF. The full variable domain, in which reference TRBV9 and TRBJ2-7 provide the parts outside the CDR3, is DSGVTQTPKHLITATGQRVTLRCSPRSGDLSVYWYQQSLDQGLQFLIQYYNGEERAKGNILERFSAQQFPDLHSELNLSSLELGDSALYFCASSVGAGRYEQYFGPGTRLTVT.

The CDR3 DNA reads as TGCGCCAGCAGCTCGACTCGACAGGGGGCCGTATCCCGAGCTGGGGCCAACGTCCTGACTTTC. It specifies CASSSTRQGAVSRAGANVLTF. J is TRBJ2-6 and V is TRBV5-1; 10 positions agree with TRBD1. The V gene's germline CDR1 is SGHRS and CDR2 YFSETQ. V was pared by 3 bases and J by 2 bases, with 17 bases of the junction left unmatched. The CDR3 is 21 amino acids.

J is TRBJ1-3 and V is TRBV5-1; 7 bases match TRBD1. V was clipped by 5 bases and J by 4 bases; unmatched bases: 9. CDR1 SGHRS and CDR2 YFSETQ come from the germline V gene. CDR3 size: 15 residues. CDR3 sequence: CASSSTGSAGNTIYF. The CDR3 DNA reads as TGCGCCAGCAGTTCGACAGGGTCGGCGGGAAACACCATATATTTT.

V gene TRBV5-1 combines with J gene TRBJ2-3, with 12 bases fitting TRBD2. Germline loops: CDR1 SGHRS, CDR2 YFSETQ. The CDR3 is 17 amino acids. Germline trimming cut 0 bases from V and 2 bases from J; bases unmatched to any gene: 4. The CDR3 nucleotides are TGCGCCAGCAGCTTGGGGCTAGCGGGAGGGAACACAGATACGCAGTATTTT. Translating it yields CASSLGLAGGNTDTQYF.

J is TRBJ2-7 and V is TRBV18, with D possibly matching TRBD2 (6 bases). V was pared by 1 base and J by 3 bases, with 10 bases between. This CDR3 has 14 amino acids. Germline V CDR1 and CDR2: KGHSH, LQKENI. The CDR3 is CASSPRERVYEQYF. DNA for the CDR3: TGTGCCAGCTCACCACGCGAGCGGGTCTACGAGCAGTACTTC.

The chain uses TRBV5-1 and TRBJ2-7, with TRBD1 identical over 7 bases. This CDR3 spans 15 amino acids. The J segment lost 2 bases and the V segment lost 0 bases, leaving 5 bases of the junction unmatched. The V gene's germline CDR1 is SGHRS and CDR2 YFSETQ. CDR3 protein: CASSLAGTAPYEQYF. CDR3 nucleotides: TGCGCCAGCAGCTTGGCCGGGACAGCGCCCTACGAGCAGTACTTC.